The clone carrying this T cell receptor (beta chain) turned up a few times. Its antigen is not identified. This record comes from a study of molecular identifiers for immune sequencing clone quantification. Findings of the study overall: Researchers reportedly could pick up spiked Jurkat TCR RNA from one cell mixed into about 970,000 naive cells. It was shown that clones above 20 RNA copies held over 99% of effector molecules, but under 1% in naive cells.

Trimming left V 4 bases short and J 1 base short, with 11 bases between. CDR1 is MNHEY and CDR2 is SVGAGI in the germline V gene. The CDR3 covers 14 residues. CD8+CD4-CCR7+CD45RA+ cells were sorted as naive CD8 T cells. The bulk TCR libraries were made with methods described before and with listed TCR primers. Each CDR3 protein gets one entry after TCRdb re-called the PCR reads with MiXCR. The sample has around 460,000 distinct CDR3 sequences; about a quarter are singletons. The material sequenced was naive CD8+ T cells from blood, with Jurkat cell RNA spiked in. Indicated subset: FACS-sorted CD8+CD4-CCR7+CD45RA+ naive T cells. This receptor was obtained from a human donor in good health. Some libraries in this study had Jurkat cell RNA spiked in. The chain carries TRBV6-5 and TRBJ2-7; a weak D match, TRBD1 (6 bases). The CDR3 region is CASSSGTFSYEQYF. In DNA, the CDR3 is TGTGCCAGCAGTTCCGGGACATTTTCCTACGAGCAGTACTTC.